A single sample is the source of the 8 T cell receptor beta chains below, sequenced in a study of PD-L1 blockade in urothelial cancer. The time point was: pretreatment peripheral blood. The method was immunoSEQ multiplex PCR; TCRdb's version includes in-frame clones alone and lacks a portion of them. The sample carries approximately 51,000 clones, just over 85% recorded once. The material was PBMCs, obtained around atezolizumab (anti-PD-L1) treatment. The receptors come from a man between 60 and 70 years old with urothelial cancer.

The CDR3, as DNA: TGTGCCAGCAGCCAGGACAGGGGGATTTTGGTGACCCAGTACTTC. This codes for CASSQDRGILVTQYF. The V gene is TRBV11-2, the J gene TRBJ2-5; 10 bases are shared with TRBD1. The CDR3 loop spans 15 amino acids. Germline V gene sequence: CDR1 SGHAT, CDR2 FQNNGV. The V gene end was trimmed by 5 bases and the J gene end by 7 bases; junction bases not matched to a gene: 10.

This clone was seen once. The chain has TRBV29-1 and TRBJ2-3, with 8 bases lining up with TRBD2. Trimming took 8 bases from V and 0 from J; bases not matched to a gene: 1. Germline CDR1 reads SQVTM; CDR2 reads ANQGSEA. The CDR3 contains 12 residues. The CDR3 nucleotides are TGCAGCCAGCGGGGGAGCACAGATACGCAGTATTTT. As protein: CSQRGSTDTQYF.

This sequence joins TRBV27 and TRBJ2-7; possibly TRBD1 for D (6 bases). V lost 5 bases and J lost 4, with 24 bases in between. The CDR3 sequence is 17 residues long. Germline CDR1 and CDR2: MNHEY and SMNVEV (reference sequence). The CDR3: CASSVSGTPSPVYEQYF. The CDR3 DNA follows: TGTGCCAGCAGTGTTTCCGGGACACCATCACCCGTATACGAGCAGTACTTC.

This clone was observed a single time. The chain joins TRBV11-3 to TRBJ2-7; TRBD2 might be the D (6 bases). CDR1 is SGHNT and CDR2 is YENEEA in the germline V gene. The V end lost 4 bases, the J end lost 0 bases, and 10 bases lay between the germline ends. The CDR3 consists of 14 residues. CDR3 protein: CASSSGLSSYEQYF. The CDR3 coding sequence is TGTGCCAGCAGCTCGGGACTGTCCTCCTACGAGCAGTACTTC.

This clone is a singleton in its sample. This chain uses TRBV7-9 with TRBJ2-7; D ambiguous. V was clipped by 1 base and J by 0 bases, with 7 bases between them. Germline CDR1 reads SEHNR; CDR2 reads FQNEAQ (reference sequence). The CDR3 extends over 14 amino acids. The CDR3 loop is CASSLGSTSYEQYF. The CDR3 DNA reads TGTGCCAGCAGCTTAGGGAGTACCTCCTACGAGCAGTACTTC.

The chain has TRBV7-2 and TRBJ2-2; D is uncertain. The CDR3 is made up of 17 amino acids. In germline, CDR1 is SGHTA, CDR2 FQGNSA. The germline V and J ends were trimmed by 1 base and 0 bases, with 12 bases remaining between them. CDR3 nucleotide sequence: TGTGCCAGCAGCTTAGTAGGCGGCAGATCGAACACCGGGGAGCTGTTTTTT. The encoded protein is CASSLVGGRSNTGELFF.

This chain uses TRBV7-2 with TRBJ2-7; 8 positions match TRBD2. The V gene's germline CDR1 is SGHTA and CDR2 FQGNSA. CDR3 size: 16 residues. V lost 3 bases and J lost 2; bases outside the gene matches: 9. The CDR3: CASSFSAAGDAYEQYF. The CDR3 region has the DNA TGTGCCAGCAGCTTTTCCGCAGCGGGGGATGCCTACGAGCAGTACTTC.

The chain is built from TRBV18 and TRBJ1-5; tentative D call: TRBD1 (5 bases). V was clipped by 4 bases and J by 5 bases, with 12 bases between them. CDR3 length equals 14 residues. Germline-derived CDR1 and CDR2 are KGHSH and LQKENI. CDR3 nucleotides: TGTGCCAGCTCACAGGGCAGGGAGGATCAGCCCCAGCATTTT. The encoded protein is CASSQGREDQPQHF.